The clone carrying this T cell receptor beta chain was detected only a few times. Its antigen is still unknown. These data are taken from a study of cytomegalovirus exposure and HLA in healthy donors. Study-wide background: HLA-typed donors contributed some 77 million unique TCRs, which were held in an early data release.

Whole-study results and caveats: Differences between HLA loci emerged in a later analysis of TCR association rates, with DRB1 most and HLA-C fewest. TCR sequences were mostly rare, though some public TCRs occurred in many donors. Most TCR beta V segments were productive about 90% or about 30% of the time in an earlier analysis.

PCR primers comprised 60 Vbeta and 13 Jbeta primers. Measured with immunoSEQ multiplex PCR; TCRdb has only the in-frame clones, and not every one. This sample yields 45,000 to 70,000 clones, of which almost 85% are seen a single time; about 3% belongs to the top ten. The CDR3 consists of 15 residues. In germline, CDR1 is SNHLY, CDR2 FYNNEI. J lost 6 bases, V lost 3 bases, and 6 bases had no gene match. The rearrangement joins TRBV2 to TRBJ2-7, with 12 nucleotides matching TRBD1. The specimen sequenced was PBMCs. This receptor was taken from a man aged 45-65 years in good health and CMV-seronegative. CDR3 sequence reads: CASSERGQGASEQYF. The CDR3 nucleotides are TGTGCCAGCAGTGAGAGGGGACAGGGGGCCTCCGAGCAGTACTTC.